The entry below describes one T cell receptor (beta chain). Naive-designated CD8 cells lacked CD45RO, were positively enriched for CCR7, and omitted terminally differentiated effector memory CD45RA+ cells. Sequencing was performed with immunoSEQ multiplex PCR; in TCRdb, only in-frame clones are kept and a portion is missing. The data show about 800,000 clones, about 96% seen once. The sample originates from a study of shared clonotypes between healthy human individuals. CDR1 is SGHRS and CDR2 is YFSETQ in the germline V gene. J lost 1 base, V lost 2 bases, and 2 bases had no gene match. This CDR3 region has 14 residues.

Sequenced: naive CD8+ T cells sorted from blood. V and J are TRBV5-1 and TRBJ1-1; TRBD1 matches at 7 bases. The receptor's source is a man aged 25 to 40 in good health. The CDR3 region is CASSLRTGNTEAFF. The CDR3 DNA reads TGCGCCAGCAGCTTACGGACAGGGAACACTGAAGCTTTCTTT. Based on the CDR3 plus reference TRBV5-1 and TRBJ1-1, the full variable domain is KAGVTQTPRYLIKTRGQQVTLSCSPISGHRSVSWYQQTPGQGLQFLFEYFSETQRNKGNFPGRFSGRQFSNSRSEMNVSTLELGDSALYLCASSLRTGNTEAFFGQGTRLTVV.